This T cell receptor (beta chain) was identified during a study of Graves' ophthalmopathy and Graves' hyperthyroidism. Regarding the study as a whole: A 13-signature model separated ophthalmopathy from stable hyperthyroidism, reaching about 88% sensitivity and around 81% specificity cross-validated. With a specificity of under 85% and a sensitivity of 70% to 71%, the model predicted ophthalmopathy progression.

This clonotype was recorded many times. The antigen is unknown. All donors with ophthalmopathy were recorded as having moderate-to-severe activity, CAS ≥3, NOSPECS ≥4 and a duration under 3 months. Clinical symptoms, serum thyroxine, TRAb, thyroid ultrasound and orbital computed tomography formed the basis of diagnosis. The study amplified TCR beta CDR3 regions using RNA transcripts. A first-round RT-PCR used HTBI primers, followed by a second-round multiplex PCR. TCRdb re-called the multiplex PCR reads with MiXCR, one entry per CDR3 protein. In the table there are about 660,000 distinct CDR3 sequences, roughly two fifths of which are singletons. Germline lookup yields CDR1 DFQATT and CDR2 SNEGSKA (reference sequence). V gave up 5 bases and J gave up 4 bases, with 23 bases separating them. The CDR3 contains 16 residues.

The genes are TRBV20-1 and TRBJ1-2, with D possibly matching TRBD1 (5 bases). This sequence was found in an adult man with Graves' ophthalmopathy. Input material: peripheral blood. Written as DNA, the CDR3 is TGCAGTGCTGGACTTGCCTCTGGCAGGGCAGGCTATGGCTACACCTTC. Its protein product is CSAGLASGRAGYGYTF.